This record looks at one TCR beta chain sequence and its context. This CDR3 comprises 15 residues. Germline values: CDR1 LNHDA, CDR2 SQIVND (reference sequence). V lost 5 bases to trimming and J lost 6 bases; unmatched junction nucleotides: 8. This sample is drawn from a study of cytotoxic CD8 clonotypes in ibrutinib-treated CLL. TCRdb keeps only in-frame clones here, not all; method: immunoSEQ multiplex PCR. The repertoire holds under 200,000 clones, less than 85% seen once, with about 4.5% in the top ten. The sequence was collected from a human donor with chronic lymphocytic leukemia. This rearrangement joins TRBV19 to TRBJ1-5, with 9 bases fitting TRBD1. Source: PBMCs, taken after 24 months of ibrutinib treatment. The CDR3 spells CASSDRGASGQPQHF. DNA of the CDR3: TGTGCCAGTAGTGACAGGGGGGCATCGGGTCAGCCCCAGCATTTT.